The clone carrying this T cell receptor beta chain was seen a handful of times. MiXCR, applied by TCRdb to the 5' RACE reads, yields one record per CDR3 protein. This repertoire shows roughly 560,000 distinct CDR3 sequences, 20% found once; its top ten account for approximately 13%. V was clipped by 5 bases and J by 1 base; unmatched bases: 12. The CDR3 spans 19 residues. Germline CDR1 and CDR2: SGHAT and FQNNGV. The data are from a study of T-cell memory formation after mild COVID-19. Across the study: TCR clusters mostly belonged to single donors.

This clonotype originated in an adult woman who had mild COVID-19 (a few samples of this study predate the infection). Cell type and time point are not known. V usage is TRBV11-2 and J usage is TRBJ2-5, with 14 bases identical to TRBD2. Sequenced material: PBMCs or a T cell subset sorted from them (not recorded which). CDR3 nucleotides: TGTGCCAGCAGCCCCTACCCCCGGACTAGCGGGAGGCCCCAAGAGACCCAGTACTTC. Amino acids: CASSPYPRTSGRPQETQYF.